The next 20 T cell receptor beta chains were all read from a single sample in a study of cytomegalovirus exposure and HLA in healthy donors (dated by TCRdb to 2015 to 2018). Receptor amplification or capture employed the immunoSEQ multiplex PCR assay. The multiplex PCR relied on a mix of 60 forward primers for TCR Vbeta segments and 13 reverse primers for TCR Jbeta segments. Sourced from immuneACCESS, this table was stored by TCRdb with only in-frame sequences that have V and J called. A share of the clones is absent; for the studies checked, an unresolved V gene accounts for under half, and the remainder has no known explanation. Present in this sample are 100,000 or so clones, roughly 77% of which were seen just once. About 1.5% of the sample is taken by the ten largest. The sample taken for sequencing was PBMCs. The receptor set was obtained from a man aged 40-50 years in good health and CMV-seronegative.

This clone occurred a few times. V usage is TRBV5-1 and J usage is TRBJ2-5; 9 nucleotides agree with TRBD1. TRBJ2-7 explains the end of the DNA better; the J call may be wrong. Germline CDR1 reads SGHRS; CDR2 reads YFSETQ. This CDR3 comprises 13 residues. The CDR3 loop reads CASRTGASYEQYF. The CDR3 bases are TGCGCCAGTAGGACAGGGGCCAGCTACGAGCAGTACTTC.

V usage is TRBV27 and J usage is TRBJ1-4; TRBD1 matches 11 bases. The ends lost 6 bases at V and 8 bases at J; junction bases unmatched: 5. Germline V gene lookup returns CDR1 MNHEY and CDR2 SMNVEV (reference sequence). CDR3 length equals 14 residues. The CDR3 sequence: CASRGQGVFEKLFF. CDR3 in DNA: TGTGCCAGCAGGGGACAGGGGGTGTTCGAAAAACTGTTTTTT.

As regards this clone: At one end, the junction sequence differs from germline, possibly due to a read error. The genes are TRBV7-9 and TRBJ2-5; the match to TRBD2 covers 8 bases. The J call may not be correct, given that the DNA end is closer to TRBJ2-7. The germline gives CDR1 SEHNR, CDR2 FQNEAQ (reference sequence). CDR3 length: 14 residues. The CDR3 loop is CSSSPIGGGYEQYF. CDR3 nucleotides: TGTTCCAGCAGCCCCATCGGGGGGGGCTACGAGCAGTACTTC.

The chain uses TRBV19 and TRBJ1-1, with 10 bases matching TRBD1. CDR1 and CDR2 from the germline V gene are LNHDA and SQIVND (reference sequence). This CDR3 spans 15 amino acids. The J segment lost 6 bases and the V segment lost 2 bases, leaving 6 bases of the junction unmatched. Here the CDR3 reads CASSISGQGFAEAFF. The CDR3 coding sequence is TGTGCCAGTAGTATATCGGGACAGGGGTTCGCTGAAGCTTTCTTT. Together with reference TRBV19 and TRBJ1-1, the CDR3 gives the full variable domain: DGGITQSPKYLFRKEGQNVTLSCEQNLNHDAMYWYRQDPGQGLRLIYYSQIVNDFQKGDIAEGYSVSREKKESFPLTVTSAQKNPTAFYLCASSISGQGFAEAFFGQGTRLTVV.

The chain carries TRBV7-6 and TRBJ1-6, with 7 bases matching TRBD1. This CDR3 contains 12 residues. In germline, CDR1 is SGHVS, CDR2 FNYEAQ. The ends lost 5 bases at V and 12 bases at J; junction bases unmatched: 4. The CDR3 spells CASSPTGVPLHF. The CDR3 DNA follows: TGTGCCAGCAGCCCAACAGGGGTACCCCTCCACTTT.

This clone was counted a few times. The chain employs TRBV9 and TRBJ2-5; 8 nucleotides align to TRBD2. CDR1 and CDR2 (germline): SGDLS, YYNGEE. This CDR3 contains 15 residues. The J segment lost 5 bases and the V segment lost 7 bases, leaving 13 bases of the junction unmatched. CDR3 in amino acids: CASGRGGGGDETQYF. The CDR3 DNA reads TGTGCCAGCGGCCGGGGGGGAGGAGGAGACGAGACCCAGTACTTC.

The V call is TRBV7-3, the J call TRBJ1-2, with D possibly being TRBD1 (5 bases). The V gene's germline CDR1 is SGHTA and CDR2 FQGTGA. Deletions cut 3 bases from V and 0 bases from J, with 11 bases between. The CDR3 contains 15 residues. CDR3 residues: CASSFFTGPNYGYTF. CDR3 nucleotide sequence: TGTGCCAGCAGCTTTTTTACAGGACCTAACTATGGCTACACCTTC.

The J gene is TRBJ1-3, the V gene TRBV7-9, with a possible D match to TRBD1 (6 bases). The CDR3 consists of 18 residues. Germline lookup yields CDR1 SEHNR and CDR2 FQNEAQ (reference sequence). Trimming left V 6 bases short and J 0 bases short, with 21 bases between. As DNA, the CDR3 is TGTGCCAGCAGACCTGGGGGGGGGCTCTCGAGCTCTGGAAACACCATATATTTT. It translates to CASRPGGGLSSSGNTIYF.

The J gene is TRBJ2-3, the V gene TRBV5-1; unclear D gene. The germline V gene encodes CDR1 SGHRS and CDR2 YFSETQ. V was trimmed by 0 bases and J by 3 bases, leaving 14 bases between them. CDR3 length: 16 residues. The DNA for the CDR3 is TGCGCCAGCAGCTTGGCGCGTCTCCCCCCAACAGATACGCAGTATTTT. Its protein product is CASSLARLPPTDTQYF.

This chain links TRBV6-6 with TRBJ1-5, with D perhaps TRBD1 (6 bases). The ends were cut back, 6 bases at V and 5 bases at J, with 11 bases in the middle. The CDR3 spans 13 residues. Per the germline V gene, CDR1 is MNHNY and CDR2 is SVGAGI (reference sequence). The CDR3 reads CASRHNRDQPQHF. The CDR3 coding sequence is TGTGCCAGCAGACACAACAGGGATCAGCCCCAGCATTTT.

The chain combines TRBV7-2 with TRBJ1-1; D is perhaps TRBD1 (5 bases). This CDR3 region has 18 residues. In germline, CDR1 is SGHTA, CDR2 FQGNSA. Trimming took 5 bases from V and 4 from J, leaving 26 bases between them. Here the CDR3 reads CASSRRQKLGGGSTEAFF. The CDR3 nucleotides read TGTGCCAGCAGCAGACGCCAAAAATTGGGGGGAGGGAGCACTGAAGCTTTCTTT.

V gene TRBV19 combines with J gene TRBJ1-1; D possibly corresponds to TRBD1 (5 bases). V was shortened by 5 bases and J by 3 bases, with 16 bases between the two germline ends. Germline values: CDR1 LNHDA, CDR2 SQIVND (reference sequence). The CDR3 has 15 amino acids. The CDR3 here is CASSPTYLGDTEAFF. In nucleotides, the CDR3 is TGTGCCAGTAGTCCGACCTATCTAGGGGACACTGAAGCTTTCTTT.

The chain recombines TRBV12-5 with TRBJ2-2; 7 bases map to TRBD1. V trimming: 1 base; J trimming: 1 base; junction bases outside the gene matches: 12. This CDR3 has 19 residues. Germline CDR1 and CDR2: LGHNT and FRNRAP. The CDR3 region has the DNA TGTGCTAGTGGTTTGGCTCGAGGGGGACAGCCCTTGAACACCGGGGAGCTGTTTTTT. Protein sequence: CASGLARGGQPLNTGELFF. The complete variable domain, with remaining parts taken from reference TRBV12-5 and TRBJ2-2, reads DARVTQTPRHKVTEMGQEVTMRCQPILGHNTVFWYRQTMMQGLELLAYFRNRAPLDDSGMPKDRFSAEMPDATLATLKIQPSEPRDSAVYFCASGLARGGQPLNTGELFFGEGSRLTVL.

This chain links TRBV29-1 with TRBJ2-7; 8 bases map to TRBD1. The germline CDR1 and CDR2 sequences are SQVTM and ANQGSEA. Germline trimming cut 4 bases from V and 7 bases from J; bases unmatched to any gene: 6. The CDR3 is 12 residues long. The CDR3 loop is CSVGPRGHEQYF. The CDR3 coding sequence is TGCAGCGTTGGCCCCAGGGGGCATGAGCAGTACTTC.

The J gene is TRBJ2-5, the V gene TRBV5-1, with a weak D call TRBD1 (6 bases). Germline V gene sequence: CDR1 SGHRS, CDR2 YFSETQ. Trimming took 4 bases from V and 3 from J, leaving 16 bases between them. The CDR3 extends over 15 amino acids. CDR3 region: CASSRVDRFEETQYF. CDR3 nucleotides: TGCGCCAGCAGCCGGGTAGACAGGTTCGAAGAGACCCAGTACTTC.

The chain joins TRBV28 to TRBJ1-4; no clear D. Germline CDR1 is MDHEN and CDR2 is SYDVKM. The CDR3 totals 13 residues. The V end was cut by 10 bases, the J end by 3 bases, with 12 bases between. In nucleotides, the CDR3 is TGTGCCATTGGCGGTGCCGCTAATGAAAAACTGTTTTTT. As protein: CAIGGAANEKLFF.

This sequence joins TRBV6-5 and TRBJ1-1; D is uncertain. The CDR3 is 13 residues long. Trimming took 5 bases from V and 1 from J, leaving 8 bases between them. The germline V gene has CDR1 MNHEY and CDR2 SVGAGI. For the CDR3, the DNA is TGTGCCAGCAGTGATGTCAGGAACACTGAAGCTTTCTTT. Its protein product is CASSDVRNTEAFF.

CDR3 DNA sequence: TGTGCCAGCAGTTCCACCGGGACTAGCATCCCAACCCAGTACTTC. This translates into CASSSTGTSIPTQYF. The chain links TRBV6-5 to TRBJ2-5; TRBD2 agrees at 9 bases. With 4 bases clipped from V and 8 bases from J, the junction kept 11 bases outside the gene matches. Germline lookup yields CDR1 MNHEY and CDR2 SVGAGI. The length of the CDR3 is 15 residues.

CDR3 amino acids: CASSVTVGETQYF. For the CDR3, the DNA is TGTGCCAGCAGCGTCACTGTCGGGGAGACCCAGTACTTC. This chain connects TRBV6-1 to TRBJ2-5; no clear D gene. CDR1 and CDR2 from the germline V gene are MNHNS and SASEGT. V was trimmed by 6 bases and J by 5 bases, leaving 13 bases between them. This CDR3 is built from 13 residues.

The CDR3 bases are TGTGCCAGCAGCCCATTGGGACAGGGGGCAAGTCAGCCCCAGCATTTT. Protein sequence: CASSPLGQGASQPQHF. V gene TRBV14 combines with J gene TRBJ1-5; the match to TRBD1 covers 12 bases. CDR3 length: 16 residues. J lost 6 bases, V lost 4 bases, and 7 bases had no gene match. Germline V gene lookup returns CDR1 SGHDN and CDR2 FVKESK.